This T cell receptor (beta chain) is drawn from a study of T cell responses to AZD1222 COVID-19 vaccine. Overall study findings and caveats: At baseline, seropositivity was found in only a handful of AZD1222 recipients.

The V end was cut by 1 base, the J end by 4 bases, with 11 bases between. CDR1 KGHSH and CDR2 LQKENI come from the germline V gene. This CDR3 comprises 15 residues. Turning to this clone: Its specificity is unknown.

Repertoires were generated with immunoSEQ multiplex PCR, while TCRdb's copy carries only in-frame clones and drops some. The repertoire includes some 150,000 clones, 88% of them detected once, and around 2.9% sits in the top ten. This specimen consisted of peripheral blood, obtained on day 0 of AZD1222 vaccination. The sequence derives from an adult in good health. The J gene is TRBJ1-5, the V gene TRBV18; tentatively, D is TRBD1 (6 bases). DNA for the CDR3: TGTGCCAGCTCACCACAGACAGGCCCTAATCAGCCCCAGCATTTT. Residues: CASSPQTGPNQPQHF.